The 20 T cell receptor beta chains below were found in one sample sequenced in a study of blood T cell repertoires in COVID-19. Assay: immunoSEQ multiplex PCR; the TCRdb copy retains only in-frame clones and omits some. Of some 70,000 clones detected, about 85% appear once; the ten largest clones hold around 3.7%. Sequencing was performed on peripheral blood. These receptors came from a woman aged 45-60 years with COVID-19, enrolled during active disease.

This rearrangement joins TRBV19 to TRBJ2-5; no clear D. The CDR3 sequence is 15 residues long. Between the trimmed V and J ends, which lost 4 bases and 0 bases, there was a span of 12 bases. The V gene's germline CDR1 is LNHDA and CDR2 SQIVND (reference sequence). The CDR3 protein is CASSKDGRHQETQYF. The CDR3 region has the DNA TGTGCCAGTAGTAAGGATGGCAGGCACCAAGAGACCCAGTACTTC.

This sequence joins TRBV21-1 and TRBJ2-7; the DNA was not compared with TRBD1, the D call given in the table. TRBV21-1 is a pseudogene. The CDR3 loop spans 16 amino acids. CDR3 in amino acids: CASSAGDRVESYEQYF. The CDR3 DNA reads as TGTGCCAGCAGCGCAGGAGACAGGGTAGAGTCCTACGAGCAGTACTTC.

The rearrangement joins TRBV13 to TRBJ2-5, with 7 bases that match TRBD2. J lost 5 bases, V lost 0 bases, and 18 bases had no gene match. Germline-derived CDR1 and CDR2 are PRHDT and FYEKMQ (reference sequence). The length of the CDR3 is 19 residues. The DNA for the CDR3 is TGTGCCAGCAGCTTAGGCCTCGGCGGTATCGGACTAGTCCGGGAGACCCAGTACTTC. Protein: CASSLGLGGIGLVRETQYF.

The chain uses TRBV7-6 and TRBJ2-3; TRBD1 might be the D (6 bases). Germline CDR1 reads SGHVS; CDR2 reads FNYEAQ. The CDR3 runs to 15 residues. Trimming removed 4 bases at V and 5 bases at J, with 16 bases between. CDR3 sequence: CASSSRGTSGDTQYF. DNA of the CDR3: TGTGCCAGCAGCTCTAGGGGGACAAGCGGAGATACGCAGTATTTT.

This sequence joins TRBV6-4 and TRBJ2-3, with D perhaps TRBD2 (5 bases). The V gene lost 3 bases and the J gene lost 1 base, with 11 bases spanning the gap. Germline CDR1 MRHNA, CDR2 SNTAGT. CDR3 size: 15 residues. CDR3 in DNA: TGTGCCAGCAGTGAAGGGAGCCAGGGCACAGATACGCAGTATTTT. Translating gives CASSEGSQGTDTQYF.

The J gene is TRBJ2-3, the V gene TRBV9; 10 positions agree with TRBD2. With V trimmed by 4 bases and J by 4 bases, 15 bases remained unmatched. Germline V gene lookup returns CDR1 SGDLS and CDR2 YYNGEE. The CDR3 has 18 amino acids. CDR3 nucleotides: TGTGCCAGCAGCCCTCCGAGACTAGCGGGCGCTGTCTCAGATACGCAGTATTTT. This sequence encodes CASSPPRLAGAVSDTQYF.

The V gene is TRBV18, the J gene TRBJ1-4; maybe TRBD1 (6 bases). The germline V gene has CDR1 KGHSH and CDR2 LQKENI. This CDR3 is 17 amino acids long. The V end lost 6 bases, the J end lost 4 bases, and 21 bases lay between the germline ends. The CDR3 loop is CASSLNSVTGNNEKLFF. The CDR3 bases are TGTGCCAGCTCTCTCAATTCCGTGACAGGAAATAATGAAAAACTGTTTTTT.

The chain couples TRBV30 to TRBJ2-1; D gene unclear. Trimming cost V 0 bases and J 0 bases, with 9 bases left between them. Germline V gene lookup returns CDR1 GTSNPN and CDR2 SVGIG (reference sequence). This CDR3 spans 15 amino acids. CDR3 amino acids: CAWSVKRTSYNEQFF. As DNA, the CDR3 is TGTGCCTGGAGTGTAAAGCGTACCTCCTACAATGAGCAGTTCTTC.

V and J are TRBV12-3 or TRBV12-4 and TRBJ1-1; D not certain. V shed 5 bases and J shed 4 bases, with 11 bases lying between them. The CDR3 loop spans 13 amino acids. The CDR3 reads CASSPSWATEAFF. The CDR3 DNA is TGTGCCAGCAGTCCGTCCTGGGCCACTGAAGCTTTCTTT.

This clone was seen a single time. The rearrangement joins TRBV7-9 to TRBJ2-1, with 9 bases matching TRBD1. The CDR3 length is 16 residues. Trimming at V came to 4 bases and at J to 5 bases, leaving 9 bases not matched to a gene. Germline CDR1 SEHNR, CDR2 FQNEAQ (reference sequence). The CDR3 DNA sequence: TGTGCCAGCAGCTCCCACCGGGACAGGGAGCACAATGAGCAGTTCTTC. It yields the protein CASSSHRDREHNEQFF.

CDR3 protein: CASSHTDTQYF. The CDR3 DNA reads as TGTGCCAGCAGCCACACAGATACGCAGTATTTT. The chain employs TRBV12-3 or TRBV12-4 and TRBJ2-3; D remains unclear. The CDR3 runs to 11 residues. The V and J ends lost 6 bases and 2 bases respectively, with 3 bases between them.

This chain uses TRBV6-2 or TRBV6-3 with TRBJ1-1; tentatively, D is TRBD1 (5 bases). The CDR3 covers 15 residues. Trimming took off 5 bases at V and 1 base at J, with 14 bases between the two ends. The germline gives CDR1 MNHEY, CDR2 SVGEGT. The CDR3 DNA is TGTGCCAGCAGTGGGGTGGGGCGGGGGAACACTGAAGCTTTCTTT. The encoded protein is CASSGVGRGNTEAFF.

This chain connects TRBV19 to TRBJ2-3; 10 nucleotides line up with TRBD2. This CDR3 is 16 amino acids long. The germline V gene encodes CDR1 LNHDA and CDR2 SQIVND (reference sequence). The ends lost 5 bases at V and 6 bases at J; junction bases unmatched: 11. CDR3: CASSGRSGRASDTQYF. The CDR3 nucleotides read TGTGCCAGTAGTGGACGAAGCGGGAGGGCCAGCGATACGCAGTATTTT.

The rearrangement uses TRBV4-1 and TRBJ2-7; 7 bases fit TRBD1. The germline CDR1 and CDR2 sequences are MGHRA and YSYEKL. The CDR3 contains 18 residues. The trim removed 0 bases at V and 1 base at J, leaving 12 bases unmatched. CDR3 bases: TGCGCCAGCAGCCAAGATCGAAGTGGGCAGGGGGTGTCCTACGAGCAGTACTTC. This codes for CASSQDRSGQGVSYEQYF.

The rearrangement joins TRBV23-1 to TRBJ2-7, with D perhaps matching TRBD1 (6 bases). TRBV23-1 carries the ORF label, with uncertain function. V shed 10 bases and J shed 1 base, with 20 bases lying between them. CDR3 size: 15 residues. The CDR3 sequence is CAIPHTGSRSYEQYF. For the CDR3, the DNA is TGCGCCATCCCTCACACAGGGAGTCGATCCTACGAGCAGTACTTC.

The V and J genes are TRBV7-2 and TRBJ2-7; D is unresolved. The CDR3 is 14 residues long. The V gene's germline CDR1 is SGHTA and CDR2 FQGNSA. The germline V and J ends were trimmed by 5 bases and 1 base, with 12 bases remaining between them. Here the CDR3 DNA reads TGTGCCAGCAGCGTCACAAGATCATCCTACGAGCAGTACTTC. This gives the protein CASSVTRSSYEQYF.

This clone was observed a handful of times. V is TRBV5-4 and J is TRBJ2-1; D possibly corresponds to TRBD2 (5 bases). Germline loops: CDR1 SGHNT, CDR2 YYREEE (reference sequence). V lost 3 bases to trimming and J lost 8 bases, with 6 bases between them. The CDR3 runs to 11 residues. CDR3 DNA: TGTGCCAGCAGCTGGGGAGATGAGCAGTTCTTC. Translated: CASSWGDEQFF.

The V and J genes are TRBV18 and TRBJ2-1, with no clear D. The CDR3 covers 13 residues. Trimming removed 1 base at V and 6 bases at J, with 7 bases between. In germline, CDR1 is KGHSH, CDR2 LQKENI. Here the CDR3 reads CASSPRATNEQFF. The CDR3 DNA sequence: TGTGCCAGCTCACCACGGGCAACCAATGAGCAGTTCTTC.

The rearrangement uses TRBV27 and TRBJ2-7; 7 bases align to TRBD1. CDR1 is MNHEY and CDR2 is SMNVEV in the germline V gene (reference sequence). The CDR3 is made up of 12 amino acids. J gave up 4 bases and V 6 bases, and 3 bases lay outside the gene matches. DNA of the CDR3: TGTGCCAGCAGCGGACAGGTATACGAGCAGTACTTC. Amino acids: CASSGQVYEQYF.

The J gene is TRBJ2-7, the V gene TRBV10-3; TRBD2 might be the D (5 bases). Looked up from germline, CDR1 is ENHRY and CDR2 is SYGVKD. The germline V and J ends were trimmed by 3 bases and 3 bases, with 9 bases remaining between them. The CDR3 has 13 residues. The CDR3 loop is CAISDGVYYEQYF. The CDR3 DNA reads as TGTGCCATCAGTGACGGGGTGTACTACGAGCAGTACTTC.